This is a list of T cell receptor beta chains from one sample in a study of blood T cell repertoires in COVID-19. Some clones are missing from TCRdb's copy, which holds only in-frame ones; the method was immunoSEQ multiplex PCR. This table holds a few hundred thousand clones, around 81% found once. The specimen was peripheral blood. The receptors shown here come from a woman aged 50 to 60 with active or convalescent COVID-19. The CDR3 runs from the conserved cysteine through the conserved F or W. D genes are given only for firm matches. Rows may omit the clone size; those that give it use once, few, many or a size class.

j_call d_call cdr3_length clone_size v_call cdr3_nt cdr3_aa
TRBJ2-3 TRBD2 17 once TRBV9 TGTGCCAGCAGCGTAGGGGTTAGCGGGAGCTACACGAATACGCAGTATTTT CASSVGVSGSYTNTQYF
TRBJ2-5 TRBD2 18 NA TRBV3-1/TRBV3-2 TGTGCCAGCAGCCAAAAAGCGAGCGGGAGAGGGAGGTGGGAGACCCAGTACTTC CASSQKASGRGRWETQYF
TRBJ1-5 NA 17 NA TRBV28 TGTGCCAGCAGTTTAAGGGGTTACAGGCAGGGCGGTCAGCCCCAGCATTTT CASSLRGYRQGGQPQHF
TRBJ2-1 TRBD1 13 NA TRBV2 TGTGCCAGCAGACTGACAGGGGACAATGAGCAGTTCTTC CASRLTGDNEQFF
TRBJ1-1 NA 14 NA TRBV19 TGTGCCAGTAGTATAGCCGCGGGGGCTGGTGGGGCTTTCTTT CASSIAAGAGGAFF
TRBJ2-1 NA 14 NA TRBV28 TGTGCCAGCAGAAGACCGGCGGGAAACAATGAGCAGTTCTTC CASRRPAGNNEQFF
TRBJ1-1 NA 17 NA TRBV5-1 TGCGCCAGCAGCTCCGCACGACGGGAGAGCATGAACACTGAAGCTTTCTTT CASSSARRESMNTEAFF
TRBJ2-7 TRBD2 16 NA TRBV4-1 TGCGCCAGCAGCCACCTATGGGGGACTAGGCGGTACGAGCAGTACTTC CASSHLWGTRRYEQYF
TRBJ1-6 TRBD1 13 NA TRBV6-5 TGTGCCAGCAGCCGGACAGGGGATTCACCCCTCCACTTT CASSRTGDSPLHF
TRBJ1-2 TRBD1 18 NA TRBV10-1 TGCGCCAGCAGTAGGCTCGGGACAGGGGGAATAACTAACTATGGCTACACCTTC CASSRLGTGGITNYGYTF
TRBJ1-1 TRBD1 14 NA TRBV9 TGTGCCAGCAGCCCAGGGGGCCGGAACACTGAAGCTTTCTTT CASSPGGRNTEAFF
TRBJ1-4 NA 16 NA TRBV3-1/TRBV3-2 TGTGCCAGCATCCACCATAGTAAAGCAACTAATGAAAAACTGTTTTTT CASIHHSKATNEKLFF
TRBJ1-2 TRBD1 16 NA TRBV5-4 TGTGCCAGCAGCCCAGAACAGGGGGCAACCCGCTATGGCTACACCTTC CASSPEQGATRYGYTF
TRBJ2-7 TRBD1 20 NA TRBV19 TGTGCCAGTAGTATAGGATTCATGGGACAGGGAATCCCCGAGATGTACGAGCAGTACTTC CASSIGFMGQGIPEMYEQYF
TRBJ2-5 TRBD2 13 NA TRBV2 TGTGCCAGCAGGGAACAAGCGGGAGGGCCCCAGTACTTC CASREQAGGPQYF
TRBJ2-3 TRBD2 17 NA TRBV19 TGTGCCAGTAGTATACGGGGGGGTACTGGACTCACAGATACGCAGTATTTT CASSIRGGTGLTDTQYF
TRBJ2-1 TRBD2 15 NA TRBV24-1 TGTGCCACCAGTGATCGGGCTAGCGGGTACAATGAGCAGTTCTTC CATSDRASGYNEQFF
TRBJ1-6 NA 16 NA TRBV6-5 TGTGCCAGCAGTTACGAAGGGAGCTCCTATAATTCACCCCTCCACTTT CASSYEGSSYNSPLHF
TRBJ1-4 TRBD1 15 NA TRBV18 TGTGCCAGCTCATCACAGGGGGCAACTAATGAAAAACTGTTTTTT CASSSQGATNEKLFF
TRBJ1-2 NA 12 NA TRBV5-4 TGTGCCAGCAGCTCCGGGGGATATGGCTACACCTTC CASSSGGYGYTF
TRBJ2-7 NA 15 NA TRBV4-2 TGTGCCAGCAGCCTAGGGGCGGCGGGATCCTACGAGCAGTACTTC CASSLGAAGSYEQYF
TRBJ2-1 TRBD2 17 NA TRBV3-1/TRBV3-2 TGTGCCAGCAGCCCCGCTCGGGGACTAGCGGGACTGGATGAGCAGTTCTTC CASSPARGLAGLDEQFF
TRBJ2-6 TRBD2 15 NA TRBV5-1 TGCGCCAGCACCACTAGCGGGACTGGGGCCAACGTCCTGACTTTC CASTTSGTGANVLTF
TRBJ2-5 NA 12 NA TRBV29-1 TGCAGCGTTGAAGGGGGGGTCAAGACCCAGTACTTC CSVEGGVKTQYF
TRBJ1-2 NA 11 NA TRBV20-1 TGCAGTGCTAGAGACGTTTATGGCTACACCTTC CSARDVYGYTF
TRBJ1-1 NA 12 NA TRBV6-6 TGTGCCAGCAGTTCAGGATATAATGAAGCTTTCTTT CASSSGYNEAFF
TRBJ1-3 NA 15 NA TRBV5-1 TGCGCCAGCAGCTTGAGCTCCAACTCTGGAAACACCATATATTTT CASSLSSNSGNTIYF
TRBJ2-7 NA 13 few TRBV7-2 TGTGCCAGCAGCTTTGCCGACTTTGGCGAGCAGTACTTC CASSFADFGEQYF
TRBJ2-7 TRBD2 15 NA TRBV7-2 TGTGCCAGCAGCTCCCGGACTAGCCGAGCCTACGAGCAGTACTTC CASSSRTSRAYEQYF
TRBJ2-3 NA 17 NA TRBV6-1 TGTGCCAGCAGTGTCCTCACGACTAGTACGAGCACAGATACGCAGTATTTT CASSVLTTSTSTDTQYF
TRBJ1-1 NA 14 NA TRBV5-1 TGCGCCAGCAGCCCGCCCGGGACACCGATTGAAGCTTTCTTT CASSPPGTPIEAFF
TRBJ2-1 TRBD2 16 NA TRBV5-1 TGCGCCAGCAGCCGACCCGGGACTAGCGGATTGAATGAGCAGTTCTTC CASSRPGTSGLNEQFF
TRBJ2-7 NA 14 NA TRBV18 TGTGCCAGCTCACCCCCCCCAGGCACCTACGAGCAGTACTTC CASSPPPGTYEQYF
TRBJ2-5 TRBD2 13 NA TRBV28 TGTGCCAGCAGTTTAGGCCAGCGGGGGTCCCAGTACTTC CASSLGQRGSQYF
TRBJ2-3 TRBD2 15 NA TRBV2 TGTGCCAGCGGGGCTAGCGGGGCTAGCACAGATACGCAGTATTTT CASGASGASTDTQYF
TRBJ2-7 TRBD2 14 NA TRBV27 TGTGCCAGCAGTTCGGGACTAGCGGGACACGAGCAGTACTTC CASSSGLAGHEQYF
TRBJ1-5 NA 16 few TRBV7-9 TGTGCCAGCAGCTCTCAGGGGAGTTTGGGGAATCAGCCCCAGCATTTT CASSSQGSLGNQPQHF
TRBJ2-7 NA 14 NA TRBV5-1 TGCGCCAGCAGCCCTGACATGAGCTCCTACGAGCAGTACTTC CASSPDMSSYEQYF
TRBJ1-6 NA 13 NA TRBV12-3/TRBV12-4 TGTGCCAGCCGAACAGGCCATAATTCACCCCTCCACTTT CASRTGHNSPLHF
TRBJ1-6 NA 13 NA TRBV6-4 TGTGCCAGCGGGGCGGGGAGGAATTCACCCCTCCACTTT CASGAGRNSPLHF
TRBJ2-1 TRBD2 15 NA TRBV12-5 TGTGCTAGTGGTTGGGGACTAGCGGGAGGGACTGAGCAGTTCTTC CASGWGLAGGTEQFF